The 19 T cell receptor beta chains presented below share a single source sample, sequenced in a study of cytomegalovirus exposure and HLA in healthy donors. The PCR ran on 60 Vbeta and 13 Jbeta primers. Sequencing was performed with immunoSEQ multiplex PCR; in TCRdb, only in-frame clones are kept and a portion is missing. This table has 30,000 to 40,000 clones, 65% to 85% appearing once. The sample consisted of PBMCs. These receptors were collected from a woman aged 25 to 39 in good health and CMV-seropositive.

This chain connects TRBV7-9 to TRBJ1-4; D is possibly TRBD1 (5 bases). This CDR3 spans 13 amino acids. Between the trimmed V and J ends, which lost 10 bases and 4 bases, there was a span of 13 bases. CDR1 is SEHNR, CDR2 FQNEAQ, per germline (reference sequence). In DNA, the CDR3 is TGTGCCACCACTCGACAGAATAATGAAAAACTGTTTTTT. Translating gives CATTRQNNEKLFF.

This chain's CDR3 is CASSPRARGSTDTQYF. CDR3 coding DNA: TGCGCCAGCAGCCCTCGAGCCCGGGGTAGCACAGATACGCAGTATTTT. The rearrangement uses TRBV5-1 and TRBJ2-3; D perhaps matches TRBD2 (5 bases). The CDR3 extends over 16 amino acids. CDR1 and CDR2 from the germline V gene are SGHRS and YFSETQ. Trimming stripped 4 bases from V and 0 bases from J, with 15 bases between. The full variable domain, in which reference TRBV5-1 and TRBJ2-3 provide the parts outside the CDR3, is KAGVTQTPRYLIKTRGQQVTLSCSPISGHRSVSWYQQTPGQGLQFLFEYFSETQRNKGNFPGRFSGRQFSNSRSEMNVSTLELGDSALYLCASSPRARGSTDTQYFGPGTRLTVL.

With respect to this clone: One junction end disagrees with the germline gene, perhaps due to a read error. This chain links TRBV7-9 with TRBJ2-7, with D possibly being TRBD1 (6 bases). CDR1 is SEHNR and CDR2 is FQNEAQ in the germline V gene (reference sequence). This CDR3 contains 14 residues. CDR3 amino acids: CSSSLQGSTYEQYF. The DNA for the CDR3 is TGTTCCAGCAGCTTACAGGGTAGTACCTACGAGCAGTACTTC.

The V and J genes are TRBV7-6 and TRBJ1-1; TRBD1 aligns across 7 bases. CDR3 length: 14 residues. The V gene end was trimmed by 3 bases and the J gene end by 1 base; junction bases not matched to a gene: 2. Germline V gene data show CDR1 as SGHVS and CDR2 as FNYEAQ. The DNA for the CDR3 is TGTGCCAGCAGCTTGACAGGGTCGAACACTGAAGCTTTCTTT. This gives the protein CASSLTGSNTEAFF.

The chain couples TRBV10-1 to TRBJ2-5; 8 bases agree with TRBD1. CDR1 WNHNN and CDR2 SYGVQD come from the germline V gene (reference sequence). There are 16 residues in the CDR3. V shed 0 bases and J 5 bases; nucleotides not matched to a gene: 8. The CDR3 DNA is TGCGCCAGCAGTGAGTCGAGGACAGGGTCGTATGAGACCCAGTACTTC. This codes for CASSESRTGSYETQYF.

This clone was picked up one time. DNA of the CDR3: TGCGCCAGCAGCTTGGTGGAGGGCGGGGAGCTGTTTTTT. The encoded protein is CASSLVEGGELFF. The J gene is TRBJ2-2, the V gene TRBV5-1, with D possibly matching TRBD2 (6 bases). The CDR3 has 13 residues. Trimming shortened V by 0 bases and J by 7 bases, and 7 bases separated the two germline ends. Germline-derived CDR1 and CDR2 are SGHRS and YFSETQ. Using reference TRBV5-1 and TRBJ2-2 for the parts outside the CDR3, the full variable domain is KAGVTQTPRYLIKTRGQQVTLSCSPISGHRSVSWYQQTPGQGLQFLFEYFSETQRNKGNFPGRFSGRQFSNSRSEMNVSTLELGDSALYLCASSLVEGGELFFGEGSRLTVL.

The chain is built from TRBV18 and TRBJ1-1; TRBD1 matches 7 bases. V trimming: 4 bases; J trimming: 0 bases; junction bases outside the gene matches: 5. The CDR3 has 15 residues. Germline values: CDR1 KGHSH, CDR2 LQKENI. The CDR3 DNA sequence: TGTGCCAGCTCACGATCGACAGGGATGAACACTGAAGCTTTCTTT. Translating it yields CASSRSTGMNTEAFF. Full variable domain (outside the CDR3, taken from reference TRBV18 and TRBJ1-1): NAGVMQNPRHLVRRRGQEARLRCSPMKGHSHVYWYRQLPEEGLKFMVYLQKENIIDESGMPKERFSAEFPKEGPSILRIQQVVRGDSAAYFCASSRSTGMNTEAFFGQGTRLTVV.

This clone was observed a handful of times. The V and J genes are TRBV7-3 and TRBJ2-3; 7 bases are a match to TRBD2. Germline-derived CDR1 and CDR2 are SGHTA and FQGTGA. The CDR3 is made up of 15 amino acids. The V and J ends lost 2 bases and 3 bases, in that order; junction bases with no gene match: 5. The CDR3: CASSLGAGVTDTQYF. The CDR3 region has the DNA TGTGCCAGCAGCTTAGGTGCGGGGGTGACAGATACGCAGTATTTT. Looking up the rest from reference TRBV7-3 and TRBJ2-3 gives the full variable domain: GAGVSQTPSNKVTEKGKYVELRCDPISGHTALYWYRQSLGQGPEFLIYFQGTGAADDSGLPNDRFFAVRPEGSVSTLKIQRTERGDSAVYLCASSLGAGVTDTQYFGPGTRLTVL.

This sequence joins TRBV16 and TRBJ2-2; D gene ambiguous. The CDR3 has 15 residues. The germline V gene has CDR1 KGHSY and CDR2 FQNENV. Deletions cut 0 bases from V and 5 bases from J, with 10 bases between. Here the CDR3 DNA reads TGTGCCAGCAGCCAATCGCCAGGTTCAACCGGGGAGCTGTTTTTT. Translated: CASSQSPGSTGELFF.

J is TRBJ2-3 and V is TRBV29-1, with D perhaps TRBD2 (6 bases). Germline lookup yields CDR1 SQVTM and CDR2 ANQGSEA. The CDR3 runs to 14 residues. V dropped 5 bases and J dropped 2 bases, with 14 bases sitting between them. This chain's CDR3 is CSVRDSGSTDTQYF. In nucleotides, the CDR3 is TGCAGCGTTCGGGACTCAGGCTCCACAGATACGCAGTATTTT.

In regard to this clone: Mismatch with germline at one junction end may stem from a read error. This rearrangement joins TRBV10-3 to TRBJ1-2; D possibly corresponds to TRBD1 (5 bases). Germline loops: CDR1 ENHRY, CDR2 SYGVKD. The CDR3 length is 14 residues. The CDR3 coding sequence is TGTGCCATCAGTTCCGGCCCGCAGGGTAATGGCTACCCCTTC. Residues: CAISSGPQGNGYPF.

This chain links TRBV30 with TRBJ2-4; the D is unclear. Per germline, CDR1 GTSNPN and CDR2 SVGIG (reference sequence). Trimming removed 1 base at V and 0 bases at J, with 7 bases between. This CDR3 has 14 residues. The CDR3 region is CAWSETIAKNIQYF. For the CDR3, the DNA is TGTGCCTGGAGTGAAACAATAGCCAAAAACATTCAGTACTTC.

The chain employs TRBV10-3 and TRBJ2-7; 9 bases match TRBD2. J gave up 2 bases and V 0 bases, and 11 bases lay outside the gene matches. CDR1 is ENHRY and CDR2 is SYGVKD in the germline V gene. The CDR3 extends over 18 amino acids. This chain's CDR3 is CAISESWASGISTYEQYF. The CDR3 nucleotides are TGTGCCATCAGTGAGTCGTGGGCTAGCGGGATATCGACCTACGAGCAGTACTTC.

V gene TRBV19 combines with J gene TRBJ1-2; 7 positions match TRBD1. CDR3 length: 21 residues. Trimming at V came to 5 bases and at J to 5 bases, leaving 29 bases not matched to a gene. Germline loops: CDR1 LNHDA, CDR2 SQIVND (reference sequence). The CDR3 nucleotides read TGTGCCAGTAGTTCTTTATGGACAGGAGCAACTATTAGGAACAACAAATATGGCTACACCTTC. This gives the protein CASSSLWTGATIRNNKYGYTF.

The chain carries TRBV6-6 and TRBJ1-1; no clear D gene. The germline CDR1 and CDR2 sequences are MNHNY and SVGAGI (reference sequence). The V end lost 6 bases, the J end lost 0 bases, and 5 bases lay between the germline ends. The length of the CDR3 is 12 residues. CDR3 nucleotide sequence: TGTGCCAGCAGGGCAATGAACACTGAAGCTTTCTTT. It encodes CASRAMNTEAFF.

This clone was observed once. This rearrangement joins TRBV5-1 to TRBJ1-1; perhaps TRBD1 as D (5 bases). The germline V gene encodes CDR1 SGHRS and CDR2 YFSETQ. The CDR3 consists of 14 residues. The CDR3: CADPKRGENTEAFF. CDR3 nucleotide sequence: TGCGCAGATCCAAAACGGGGGGAGAACACTGAAGCTTTCTTT.

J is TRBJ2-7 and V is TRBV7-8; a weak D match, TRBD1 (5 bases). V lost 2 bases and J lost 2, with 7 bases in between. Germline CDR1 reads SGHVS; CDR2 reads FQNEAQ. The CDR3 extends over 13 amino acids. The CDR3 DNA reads TGTGCCAGCAGCTTACAGGGTACCTACGAGCAGTACTTC. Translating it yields CASSLQGTYEQYF.

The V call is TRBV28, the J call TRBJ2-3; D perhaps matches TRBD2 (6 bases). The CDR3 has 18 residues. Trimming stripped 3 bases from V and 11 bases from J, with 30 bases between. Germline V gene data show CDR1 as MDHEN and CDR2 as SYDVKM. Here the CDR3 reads CASSLCGMWEMGYWGQYF. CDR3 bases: TGTGCCAGCAGTTTGTGCGGGATGTGGGAGATGGGGTATTGGGGGCAGTATTTT.

This chain's CDR3 is CASSLRKGGPYEQYF. Here the CDR3 DNA reads TGTGCCAGCAGTTTGAGGAAAGGGGGCCCCTACGAGCAGTACTTC. This rearrangement joins TRBV27 to TRBJ2-7; 7 bases map to TRBD1. Germline loops: CDR1 MNHEY, CDR2 SMNVEV (reference sequence). There are 15 residues in the CDR3. V gave up 3 bases and J gave up 2 bases; unmatched junction bases: 7.